A selection of T cell receptor beta chains follows, all from one sample in a study of cytomegalovirus exposure and HLA in healthy donors. Clones were read by immunoSEQ multiplex PCR, and TCRdb kept only the in-frame ones, dropping some. The sample includes just under 250,000 clones, roughly 82% of them seen just once. The sequenced material came from PBMCs. These receptors all stem from a woman in her 40s in good health and CMV-seropositive. Each CDR3 is given with its conserved first and last residue. Fields, in order: V gene, clone size, J gene, D gene, CDR3 protein, CDR3 DNA. The D gene is left open where the match is weak. Clone size is not always given. Where it is, it says once, few, many or a class for expanded clones.

V gene: TRBV4-3
clone size: NA
J gene: TRBJ2-3
D gene: NA
CDR3 protein: CASSQESQDTQYF
CDR3 DNA: TGCGCCAGCAGCCAAGAATCCCAAGATACGCAGTATTTT

V gene: TRBV6-5
clone size: few
J gene: TRBJ1-1
D gene: NA
CDR3 protein: CASSYLVNTEAFF
CDR3 DNA: TGTGCCAGCAGTTACTTAGTGAACACTGAAGCTTTCTTT

V gene: TRBV6-1
clone size: NA
J gene: TRBJ2-5
D gene: TRBD2
CDR3 protein: CASSDVAGFQETQYF
CDR3 DNA: TGTGCCAGCAGTGATGTAGCGGGCTTCCAAGAGACCCAGTACTTC

V gene: TRBV7-2
clone size: NA
J gene: TRBJ2-7
D gene: NA
CDR3 protein: CASRLLATSYEQYF
CDR3 DNA: TGTGCCAGCAGGTTACTAGCAACGTCCTACGAGCAGTACTTC

V gene: TRBV27
clone size: NA
J gene: TRBJ2-7
D gene: TRBD2
CDR3 protein: CASSRGSGRGNYEQYF
CDR3 DNA: TGTGCCAGCAGTAGGGGGAGCGGGAGGGGTAACTACGAGCAGTACTTC

V gene: TRBV27
clone size: NA
J gene: TRBJ2-7
D gene: TRBD1
CDR3 protein: CASSARTGSYEQYF
CDR3 DNA: TGTGCCAGCAGTGCCCGGACAGGTTCCTACGAGCAGTACTTC

V gene: TRBV5-1
clone size: NA
J gene: TRBJ2-3
D gene: TRBD2
CDR3 protein: CASSLEGAGGPTDTQYF
CDR3 DNA: TGCGCCAGCAGCTTGGAGGGAGCGGGGGGGCCTACAGATACGCAGTATTTT

V gene: TRBV28
clone size: NA
J gene: TRBJ2-7
D gene: TRBD2
CDR3 protein: CASSRGGDYGYEQYF
CDR3 DNA: TGTGCCAGCAGCCGGGGGGGGGATTATGGCTACGAGCAGTACTTC

V gene: TRBV19
clone size: few
J gene: TRBJ1-1
D gene: TRBD1
CDR3 protein: CASRRGLTTEAFF
CDR3 DNA: TGTGCCAGTCGCAGGGGGCTTACCACTGAAGCTTTCTTT

V gene: TRBV30
clone size: few
J gene: TRBJ2-7
D gene: NA
CDR3 protein: CAWELRGTYEQYF
CDR3 DNA: TGTGCCTGGGAACTTCGGGGGACCTACGAGCAGTACTTC

V gene: TRBV18
clone size: NA
J gene: TRBJ2-7
D gene: NA
CDR3 protein: CASSPRWGDEQYF
CDR3 DNA: TGTGCCAGCTCACCTAGGTGGGGGGACGAGCAGTACTTC

V gene: TRBV27
clone size: NA
J gene: TRBJ1-5
D gene: NA
CDR3 protein: CASSLSQGSYSNQPQHF
CDR3 DNA: TGTGCCAGCAGTTTATCGCAGGGATCTTATAGCAATCAGCCCCAGCATTTT

V gene: TRBV6-5
clone size: NA
J gene: TRBJ2-2
D gene: NA
CDR3 protein: CASTRGSSNTGELFF
CDR3 DNA: TGTGCCAGCACCAGGGGCAGTTCGAACACCGGGGAGCTGTTTTTT

V gene: TRBV19
clone size: NA
J gene: TRBJ2-1
D gene: NA
CDR3 protein: CASSIMAGGNNEQFF
CDR3 DNA: TGTGCCAGTAGTATAATGGCAGGGGGGAACAATGAGCAGTTCTTC

V gene: TRBV4-3
clone size: NA
J gene: TRBJ1-2
D gene: TRBD1
CDR3 protein: CASSQETGGSYGYTF
CDR3 DNA: TGCGCCAGCAGCCAAGAAACAGGGGGTAGCTATGGCTACACCTTC

V gene: TRBV29-1
clone size: NA
J gene: TRBJ2-7
D gene: NA
CDR3 protein: CSVFTAGVTSYEQYF
CDR3 DNA: TGCAGCGTATTCACCGCAGGGGTAACCTCCTACGAGCAGTACTTC

V gene: TRBV7-2
clone size: NA
J gene: TRBJ1-4
D gene: NA
CDR3 protein: CASRPPGQGREKLFF
CDR3 DNA: TGTGCCAGCAGGCCGCCAGGGCAGGGTCGCGAAAAACTGTTTTTT

V gene: TRBV19
clone size: NA
J gene: TRBJ1-5
D gene: NA
CDR3 protein: CASSRGNQPQHF
CDR3 DNA: TGTGCCAGTAGTAGAGGGAATCAGCCCCAGCATTTT